This T cell receptor (beta chain) was observed in a study of blood T cell repertoires in COVID-19. Study at large: Donors in the United States, Italy and Spain gave samples during acute or convalescent COVID-19. PBMCs, B-cell-depleted T cells, or T cells provided the cDNA or gDNA that made up the material.

Germline values: CDR1 SGHAT, CDR2 FQDESV (reference sequence). The CDR3 has 14 residues. The V end lost 3 bases, the J end lost 6 bases, and 12 bases lay between the germline ends. Source study methods: Amplification with reference gene primers provided the estimates of nucleated cell counts. Repertoires were generated with immunoSEQ multiplex PCR, while TCRdb's copy carries only in-frame clones and drops some. V and J calls and clone size are given by that table; D and trimming were obtained from the DNA. The table lists more than 150,000 clones, 94% of them singletons, with 0.76% in the top ten. This clonotype was sampled from a man aged 25 to 45 with COVID-19, enrolled during active disease. The sequencing input was peripheral blood. The chain has TRBV11-1 and TRBJ2-4; possible D gene TRBD1, 6 bases. The DNA for the CDR3 is TGTGCCAGCAGCTTTGAGGGGGTAGGAAACATTCAGTACTTC. It encodes CASSFEGVGNIQYF.